A selection of T cell receptor beta chains follows, all from one sample in a study of T cell responses to AZD1222 COVID-19 vaccine. TCRdb's table, derived via immunoSEQ multiplex PCR, lists solely in-frame clones and lacks some. The table has roughly 100,000 clones, 75% to 90% seen once; the top ten hold roughly two fifths. The sequenced sample was peripheral blood, obtained 28 days after the second AZD1222 dose. These receptors were collected from an adult who received the AZD1222 COVID-19 vaccine. The CDR3 runs from the conserved cysteine through the conserved F or W. Each record gives: clone size, D gene, J gene, V gene, CDR3 protein, CDR3 DNA. D genes are given only for firm matches. For some rows the clone size is stated as once, few or many, or as a class when expanded; others skip it.

.,.,TRBJ2-1,TRBV27,CASRSTSWPPEQFF,TGTGCCAGCAGATCCACTAGTTGGCCCCCCGAGCAGTTCTTC
.,.,TRBJ2-7,TRBV10-1,CASQSGDTYEQYF,TGCGCCAGCCAGTCAGGGGATACCTACGAGCAGTACTTC
.,.,TRBJ1-1,TRBV7-2,CASSFRIVLNTEAFF,TGTGCCAGCAGCTTTCGCATAGTTCTGAACACTGAAGCTTTCTTT
.,.,TRBJ2-7,TRBV4-2,CASSQGWDSHEQYF,TGTGCCAGCAGCCAAGGGTGGGACTCGCACGAGCAGTACTTC
.,TRBD1,TRBJ2-7,TRBV19,CASRGDSRSTYEQYF,TGTGCCAGTAGGGGGGACAGCCGTTCTACCTACGAGCAGTACTTC
.,.,TRBJ1-2,TRBV29-1,CSVEDLGDYGYTF,TGCAGCGTTGAAGATCTGGGGGACTATGGCTACACCTTC
.,TRBD1,TRBJ2-7,TRBV6-5,CASSRTGTAYEQYF,TGTGCCAGCAGTCGTACCGGGACAGCCTACGAGCAGTACTTC
.,TRBD1,TRBJ1-2,TRBV28,CASSNRGEGYTF,TGTGCCAGCAGTAACAGGGGAGAGGGCTACACCTTC
once,.,TRBJ2-2,TRBV6-4,CASSDSYTGELFF,TGTGCCAGCAGTGACTCGTACACCGGGGAGCTGTTTTTT
.,.,TRBJ2-3,TRBV6-2/TRBV6-3,CASSQADQDLDTQYF,TGTGCCAGCAGCCAAGCCGACCAGGACTTAGATACGCAGTATTTT
.,TRBD2,TRBJ2-3,TRBV28,CASRQTGTSGINTQYF,TGTGCCAGCAGACAGACCGGGACTAGCGGGATTAATACGCAGTATTTT
.,.,TRBJ1-2,TRBV30,CAWSPGPYYGYTF,TGTGCCTGGAGTCCGGGACCGTATTATGGCTACACCTTC
.,TRBD2,TRBJ2-1,TRBV5-1,CASSSDSGRSTGNEQFF,TGCGCCAGCAGCTCCGACAGCGGGAGGTCGACGGGCAATGAGCAGTTCTTC
.,TRBD2,TRBJ2-7,TRBV2,CASSEGLALSYEQYF,TGTGCCAGCAGTGAAGGACTAGCGCTATCCTACGAGCAGTACTTC
.,.,TRBJ2-7,TRBV28,CASSRGYEQYF,TGTGCCAGCAGTCGAGGCTACGAGCAGTACTTC
.,.,TRBJ1-2,TRBV3-1/TRBV3-2,CASSQQTAGGYTF,TGTGCCAGCAGCCAACAAACCGCGGGGGGCTACACCTTC
.,.,TRBJ2-1,TRBV5-4,CASSLGGGHSYNEQFF,TGTGCCAGCAGCTTGGGGGGCGGGCATTCCTACAATGAGCAGTTCTTC
.,TRBD1,TRBJ1-1,TRBV10-3,CAISEGGEKAFF,TGTGCCATCAGTGAAGGGGGCGAAAAAGCTTTCTTT
.,.,TRBJ1-5,TRBV28,CASSPGQRRQPQHF,TGTGCCAGCAGTCCAGGACAACGCAGGCAGCCCCAGCATTTT
.,.,TRBJ1-3,TRBV19,CASRVENTIYF,TGTGCCAGTAGGGTGGAAAACACCATATATTTT
.,TRBD2,TRBJ2-2,TRBV3-1/TRBV3-2,CASSQGRAGGPGTGELFF,TGTGCCAGCAGCCAAGGCCGAGCGGGAGGGCCTGGCACCGGGGAGCTGTTTTTT
.,.,TRBJ1-1,TRBV12-5,CASGSPRQGKNKAFF,TGTGCTAGTGGTTCACCTCGGCAGGGGAAGAATAAAGCTTTCTTT
.,.,TRBJ2-5,TRBV7-3,CASSLTGALRYQETQYF,TGTGCCAGCAGCTTAACGGGGGCCCTTCGGTACCAAGAGACCCAGTACTTC
.,.,TRBJ1-4,TRBV5-1,CASSLWGDTTNEKLFF,TGCGCCAGCAGCTTGTGGGGAGATACAACTAATGAAAAACTGTTTTTT
.,TRBD2,TRBJ2-7,TRBV6-5,CASSYQATSPYEQYF,TGTGCCAGCAGTTACCAAGCGACTAGCCCCTACGAGCAGTACTTC
few,.,TRBJ2-7,TRBV5-1,CASSLEGNRGYEQYF,TGCGCCAGCAGCTTGGAGGGTAATCGGGGGTACGAGCAGTACTTC
.,.,TRBJ2-7,TRBV7-2,CASSPAGQIPSEQYF,TGTGCCAGCAGCCCCGCGGGACAAATCCCCTCCGAGCAGTACTTC
.,.,TRBJ1-1,TRBV7-9,CASTTGTLGLRANTEAFF,TGTGCCAGCACCACCGGGACCCTGGGACTTCGGGCGAACACTGAAGCTTTCTTT
.,.,TRBJ2-7,TRBV20-1,CSASRSGAYEQYF,TGCAGTGCTAGTAGGTCGGGTGCCTACGAGCAGTACTTC
few,.,TRBJ2-1,TRBV6-4,CASSDSIPNEQFF,TGTGCCAGCAGTGACTCGATACCCAATGAGCAGTTCTTC
.,.,TRBJ1-1,TRBV11-1,CASSLERDTEAFF,TGTGCCAGCAGCTTAGAGAGGGATACTGAAGCTTTCTTT
once,.,TRBJ1-1,TRBV5-5,CASSPPGVRDTEAFF,TGTGCCAGCAGCCCTCCTGGAGTAAGGGACACTGAAGCTTTCTTT
.,.,TRBJ2-1,TRBV7-3,CASSPQVDGEQFF,TGTGCCAGCAGCCCCCAAGTGGATGGTGAGCAGTTCTTC
.,.,TRBJ1-1,TRBV28,CASKQGMNTEAFF,TGTGCCAGCAAACAGGGAATGAACACTGAAGCTTTCTTT
.,.,TRBJ2-5,TRBV15,CATSRRGSWVRGQETQYF,TGTGCCACCAGCAGAAGAGGTTCCTGGGTAAGGGGCCAAGAGACCCAGTACTTC
.,TRBD2,TRBJ2-1,TRBV5-1,CASRRIAGDNEQFF,TGCGCCAGCAGAAGGATAGCGGGAGACAATGAGCAGTTCTTC
.,.,TRBJ1-1,TRBV19,CASSPRGSQTEAFF,TGTGCCAGTAGTCCCCGCGGGAGTCAAACTGAAGCTTTCTTT
.,TRBD1,TRBJ1-2,TRBV19,CASSPPGGWAVNYGYTF,TGTGCCAGTAGCCCCCCAGGGGGCTGGGCGGTAAACTATGGCTACACCTTC
.,.,TRBJ1-6,TRBV6-5,CASSSQQGTTPLHF,TGTGCCAGCAGTTCCCAGCAGGGTACTACACCCCTCCACTTT
.,.,TRBJ1-5,TRBV5-6,CASSLISDQPQHF,TGTGCCAGCAGCCTAATCTCGGATCAGCCCCAGCATTTT